Listed below are T cell receptor beta chains from one sample, sequenced in a study of blood T cell repertoires in COVID-19. The repertoire was sequenced with immunoSEQ multiplex PCR; TCRdb's copy has only in-frame clones and lacks some. The data show approximately 200,000 clones, 87% seen once. Sequences were obtained from PBMCs or T cells enriched from blood (not recorded which). The receptor source for this set is a woman aged 25 to 45 who had recovered from COVID-19. CDR3s include the opening cysteine and the closing phenylalanine or tryptophan. D genes are given only for firm matches.

j_gene: TRBJ1-6; d_gene: -; v_gene: TRBV4-2; CDR3nt: TGTGCCAGCAGCCCCTTGGACAGTAATTCACCCCTCCACTTT; CDR3aa: CASSPLDSNSPLHF
j_gene: TRBJ1-2; d_gene: -; v_gene: TRBV2; CDR3nt: TGTGCCAGCAGAAAGACGACTATTTTCTATGGCTACACCTTC; CDR3aa: CASRKTTIFYGYTF
j_gene: TRBJ1-1; d_gene: -; v_gene: TRBV9; CDR3nt: TGTGCCAGCAGCTTTTCCCCACAGGCGAACACTGAAGCTTTCTTT; CDR3aa: CASSFSPQANTEAFF
j_gene: TRBJ2-5; d_gene: -; v_gene: TRBV2; CDR3nt: TGTGCCAGCTCCCTAAGTTGGGAGCAAGAGACCCAGTACTTC; CDR3aa: CASSLSWEQETQYF
j_gene: TRBJ2-2; d_gene: -; v_gene: TRBV5-1; CDR3nt: TGCGCCAGCAGCTTACAGGCGAACACCGGGGAGCTGTTTTTT; CDR3aa: CASSLQANTGELFF
j_gene: TRBJ2-5; d_gene: TRBD2; v_gene: TRBV27; CDR3nt: TGTGCCAGCAGCCAGGGACTAGGGGGGACCCAGTACTTC; CDR3aa: CASSQGLGGTQYF
j_gene: TRBJ2-2; d_gene: -; v_gene: TRBV30; CDR3nt: TGTGCCTGGAGTTTCGGTAGTTACACCGGGGAGCTGTTTTTT; CDR3aa: CAWSFGSYTGELFF
j_gene: TRBJ1-4; d_gene: TRBD1; v_gene: TRBV19; CDR3nt: TGTGCCAGTAGCCCGGGACAGGGGACGCCGGCTGGAGGTGAAAAACTGTTTTTT; CDR3aa: CASSPGQGTPAGGEKLFF
j_gene: TRBJ2-5; d_gene: -; v_gene: TRBV19; CDR3nt: TGTGCCAGTAGTCCGCAGGGAGGAGAGACCCAGTACTTC; CDR3aa: CASSPQGGETQYF
j_gene: TRBJ1-3; d_gene: -; v_gene: TRBV19; CDR3nt: TGTGCCAGTAGTATAGGCACAGCCTCTGGAAACACCATATATTTT; CDR3aa: CASSIGTASGNTIYF
j_gene: TRBJ1-1; d_gene: -; v_gene: TRBV14; CDR3nt: TGTGCCAGCAGCCAAGTGGAGCGGGCCCGGGGCACTGAAGCTTTCTTT; CDR3aa: CASSQVERARGTEAFF
j_gene: TRBJ1-3; d_gene: -; v_gene: TRBV4-1; CDR3nt: TGCGCCAGCAGCCAACCCAGACAGAGAAACACCATATATTTT; CDR3aa: CASSQPRQRNTIYF
j_gene: TRBJ2-7; d_gene: -; v_gene: TRBV30; CDR3nt: TGTGCCTGGAGTGTACCCAGCTACGAGCAGTACTTC; CDR3aa: CAWSVPSYEQYF
j_gene: TRBJ1-2; d_gene: -; v_gene: TRBV24-1; CDR3nt: TGTGCCACCAGTGATGTCTACGGCTACACCTTC; CDR3aa: CATSDVYGYTF
j_gene: TRBJ2-3; d_gene: -; v_gene: TRBV4-3; CDR3nt: TGCGCCAGCAGCACCGGAGATACGCAGTATTTT; CDR3aa: CASSTGDTQYF
j_gene: TRBJ1-1; d_gene: -; v_gene: TRBV2; CDR3nt: TGTGCCAGCACTGGGGCACCGTGGGACACTAACACTGAAGCTTTCTTT; CDR3aa: CASTGAPWDTNTEAFF
j_gene: TRBJ1-6; d_gene: -; v_gene: TRBV11-2; CDR3nt: TGTGCCAGCACCTCTCACGGGGGAGTTTCACCCCTCCACTTT; CDR3aa: CASTSHGGVSPLHF
j_gene: TRBJ1-1; d_gene: -; v_gene: TRBV7-6; CDR3nt: TGTGCCAGCAGCTTATTCTCAGGGGTACGGGAAGCTTTCTTT; CDR3aa: CASSLFSGVREAFF
j_gene: TRBJ1-1; d_gene: -; v_gene: TRBV3-1/TRBV3-2; CDR3nt: TGTGCCAGCAGCCAGGACAGCCGGAACACTGAAGCTTTCTTT; CDR3aa: CASSQDSRNTEAFF